The present entry profiles one T cell receptor (beta chain) with its context. Its cognate antigen is unknown. Germline V CDR1 and CDR2: SQVTM, ANQGSEA. Trimming took 6 bases from V and 0 from J, leaving 10 bases between them. There are 13 residues in the CDR3. Methods described previously, with TCR primers listed, were used for bulk TCR libraries. TCRdb processed the PCR reads anew with MiXCR; each CDR3 protein has one entry. The sample records nearly 55,000 distinct CDR3 sequences, approximately 40% being singletons. This entry belongs to a study of molecular identifiers for immune sequencing clone quantification. Study-wide findings and caveats: The study found clones above 20 RNA copies held over 98% of effector molecules and under 1% in naive cells.

The chain uses TRBV29-1 and TRBJ2-3; no reliable D call. The TCR sequence derives from a human donor in good health. Some libraries in this study had Jurkat cell RNA spiked in. The sample taken for sequencing was naive CD8+ T cells from blood, with Jurkat cell RNA spiked in. Subset of the sample: FACS-sorted CD8+CD4-CCR7+CD45RA+ naive T cells. CDR3 sequence reads: CSVLSESTDTQYF. In DNA form, the CDR3 reads TGCAGCGTCCTCTCGGAGAGCACAGATACGCAGTATTTT.